This T cell receptor beta chain was documented in a study of CD8 T cells in ankylosing spondylitis. Study-level results: Disease-linked clones reportedly concentrated significantly in matched ankylosing spondylitis synovial fluid.

From the 5' RACE reads, TCRdb called clonotypes with MiXCR, one entry per CDR3 protein. The data contain hundreds of thousands of distinct CDR3 sequences, around 18% of them singletons. The CDR3 is 13 residues long. Germline V gene data show CDR1 as LNHDA and CDR2 as SQIVND (reference sequence). The V end lost 3 bases, the J end lost 8 bases, and 11 bases lay between the germline ends. This clonotype turned up a few times. Its antigen remains unidentified. This chain connects TRBV19 to TRBJ1-3; D may be TRBD1 (6 bases). The TCR sequence derives from a male donor with ankylosing spondylitis or in good health (not recorded which). Sequenced: blood, either unsorted or a sorted T cell fraction (not recorded which). The CDR3 is CASSIGGTDTIYF. The CDR3 region has the DNA TGTGCCAGTAGTATCGGGGGCACGGACACCATATATTTT. Drawing the rest from reference TRBV19 and TRBJ1-3, the complete variable domain is DGGITQSPKYLFRKEGQNVTLSCEQNLNHDAMYWYRQDPGQGLRLIYYSQIVNDFQKGDIAEGYSVSREKKESFPLTVTSAQKNPTAFYLCASSIGGTDTIYFGEGSWLTVV.